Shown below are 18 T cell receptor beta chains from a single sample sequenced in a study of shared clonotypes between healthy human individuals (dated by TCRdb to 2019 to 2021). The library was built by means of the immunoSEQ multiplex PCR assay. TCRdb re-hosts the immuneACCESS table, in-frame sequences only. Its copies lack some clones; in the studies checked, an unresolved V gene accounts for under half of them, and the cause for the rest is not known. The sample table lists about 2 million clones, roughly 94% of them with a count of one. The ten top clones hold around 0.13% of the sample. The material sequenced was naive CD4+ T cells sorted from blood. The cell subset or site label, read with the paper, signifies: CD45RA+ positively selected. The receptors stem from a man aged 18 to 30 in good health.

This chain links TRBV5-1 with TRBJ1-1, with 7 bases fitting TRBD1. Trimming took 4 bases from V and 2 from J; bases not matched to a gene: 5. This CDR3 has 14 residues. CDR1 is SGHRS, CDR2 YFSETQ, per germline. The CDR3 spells CASSTWDSNTEAFF. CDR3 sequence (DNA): TGCGCCAGCAGCACCTGGGACAGTAACACTGAAGCTTTCTTT.

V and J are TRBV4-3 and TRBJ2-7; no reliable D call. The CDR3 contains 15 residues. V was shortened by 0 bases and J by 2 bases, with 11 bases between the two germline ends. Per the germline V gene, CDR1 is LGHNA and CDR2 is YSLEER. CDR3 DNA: TGCGCCAGCAGCCAAGATCACAGCCGGACCTACGAGCAGTACTTC. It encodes CASSQDHSRTYEQYF.

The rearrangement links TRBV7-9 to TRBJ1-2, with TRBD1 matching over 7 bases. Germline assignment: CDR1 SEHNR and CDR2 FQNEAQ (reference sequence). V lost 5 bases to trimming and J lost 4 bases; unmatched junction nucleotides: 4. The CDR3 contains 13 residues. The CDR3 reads CASSRQGLYGYTF. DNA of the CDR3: TGTGCCAGCAGCAGACAGGGACTCTATGGCTACACCTTC.

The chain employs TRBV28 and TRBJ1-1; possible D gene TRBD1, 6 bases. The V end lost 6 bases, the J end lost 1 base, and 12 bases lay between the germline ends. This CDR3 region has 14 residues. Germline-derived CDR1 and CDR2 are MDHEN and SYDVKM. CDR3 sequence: CASRTGSANTEAFF. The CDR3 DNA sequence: TGTGCCAGCAGAACAGGGTCGGCGAACACTGAAGCTTTCTTT. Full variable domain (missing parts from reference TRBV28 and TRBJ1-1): DVKVTQSSRYLVKRTGEKVFLECVQDMDHENMFWYRQDPGLGLRLIYFSYDVKMKEKGDIPEGYSVSREKKERFSLILESASTNQTSMYLCASRTGSANTEAFFGQGTRLTVV.

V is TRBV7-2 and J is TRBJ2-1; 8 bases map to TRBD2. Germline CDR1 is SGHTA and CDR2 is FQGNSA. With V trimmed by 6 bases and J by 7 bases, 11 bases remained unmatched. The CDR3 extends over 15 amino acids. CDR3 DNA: TGTGCCAGCAGTCGGACTAGCCGCACAGGTAATGAGCAGTTCTTC. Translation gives CASSRTSRTGNEQFF.

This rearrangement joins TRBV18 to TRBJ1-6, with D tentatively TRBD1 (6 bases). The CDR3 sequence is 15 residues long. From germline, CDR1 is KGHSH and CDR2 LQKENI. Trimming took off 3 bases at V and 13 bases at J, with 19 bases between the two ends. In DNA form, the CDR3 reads TGTGCCAGCTCACCGGGCGGGACATCCTCCAGTCCCCTCCACTTT. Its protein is CASSPGGTSSSPLHF.

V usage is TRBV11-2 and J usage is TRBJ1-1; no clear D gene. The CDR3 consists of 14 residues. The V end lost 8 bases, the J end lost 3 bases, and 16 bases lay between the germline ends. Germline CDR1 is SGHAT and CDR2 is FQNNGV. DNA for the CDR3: TGTGCCAGCTCCAATCCGATTGGGCACACTGAAGCTTTCTTT. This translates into CASSNPIGHTEAFF.

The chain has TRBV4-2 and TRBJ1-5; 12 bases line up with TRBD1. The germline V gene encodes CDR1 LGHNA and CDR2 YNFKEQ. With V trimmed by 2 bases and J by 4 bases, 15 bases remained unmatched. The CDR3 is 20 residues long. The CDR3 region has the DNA TGTGCCAGCAGCCAATCGCCCCCCGGGACAGGGGGCCCTCGAAATCAGCCCCAGCATTTT. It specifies CASSQSPPGTGGPRNQPQHF.

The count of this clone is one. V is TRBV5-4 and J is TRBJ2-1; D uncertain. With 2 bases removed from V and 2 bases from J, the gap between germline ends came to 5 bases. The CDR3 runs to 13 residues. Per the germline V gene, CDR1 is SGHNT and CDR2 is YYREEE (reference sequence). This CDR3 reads CASSLRAYNEQFF. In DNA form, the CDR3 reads TGTGCCAGCAGCTTACGGGCCTACAATGAGCAGTTCTTC.

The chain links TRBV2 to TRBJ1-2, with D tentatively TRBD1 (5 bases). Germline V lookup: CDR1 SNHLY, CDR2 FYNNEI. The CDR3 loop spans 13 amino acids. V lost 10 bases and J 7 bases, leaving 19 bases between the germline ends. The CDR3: CATLGPQGSGYTF. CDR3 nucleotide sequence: TGTGCCACGCTTGGGCCCCAGGGATCTGGCTACACCTTC.

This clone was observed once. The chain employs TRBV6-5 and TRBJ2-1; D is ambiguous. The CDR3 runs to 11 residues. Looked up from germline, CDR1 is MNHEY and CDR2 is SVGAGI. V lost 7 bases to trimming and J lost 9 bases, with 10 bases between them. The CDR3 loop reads CASNRGSEQFF. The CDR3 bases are TGTGCCAGCAATAGAGGATCTGAGCAGTTCTTC.

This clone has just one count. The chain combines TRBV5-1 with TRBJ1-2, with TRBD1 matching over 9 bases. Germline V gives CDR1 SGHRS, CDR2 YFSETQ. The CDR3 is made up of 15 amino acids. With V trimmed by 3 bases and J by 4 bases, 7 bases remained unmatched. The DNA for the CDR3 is TGCGCCAGCAGCTACATCGGGACAGGGACCTATGGCTACACCTTC. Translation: CASSYIGTGTYGYTF.

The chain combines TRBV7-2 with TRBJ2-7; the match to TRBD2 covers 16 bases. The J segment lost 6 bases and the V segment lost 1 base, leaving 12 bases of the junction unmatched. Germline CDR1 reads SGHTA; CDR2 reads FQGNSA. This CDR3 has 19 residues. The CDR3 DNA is TGTGCCAGCAGCTTAGACCCCGGGACTAGCGGGAGGGCTGTCTCCGAGCAGTACTTC. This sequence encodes CASSLDPGTSGRAVSEQYF. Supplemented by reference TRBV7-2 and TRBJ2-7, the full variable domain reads GAGVSQSPSNKVTEKGKDVELRCDPISGHTALYWYRQSLGQGLEFLIYFQGNSAPDKSGLPSDRFSAERTGGSVSTLTIQRTQQEDSAVYLCASSLDPGTSGRAVSEQYFGPGTRLTVT.

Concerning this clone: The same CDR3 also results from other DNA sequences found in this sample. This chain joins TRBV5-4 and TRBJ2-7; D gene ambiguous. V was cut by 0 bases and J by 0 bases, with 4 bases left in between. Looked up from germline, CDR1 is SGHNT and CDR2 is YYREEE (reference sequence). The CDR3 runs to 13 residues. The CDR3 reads CASSLANSYEQYF. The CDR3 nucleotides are TGTGCCAGCAGCTTGGCAAACTCCTACGAGCAGTACTTC.

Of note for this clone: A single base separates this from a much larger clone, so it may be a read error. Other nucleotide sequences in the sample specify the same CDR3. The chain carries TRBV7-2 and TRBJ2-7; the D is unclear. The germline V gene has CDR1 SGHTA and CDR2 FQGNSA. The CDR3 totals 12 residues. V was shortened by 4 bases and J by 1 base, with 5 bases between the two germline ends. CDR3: CASSSSSYEQYF. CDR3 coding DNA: TGTGCCAGCAGCTCCTCTTCCTACGAGCAGTACTTC.

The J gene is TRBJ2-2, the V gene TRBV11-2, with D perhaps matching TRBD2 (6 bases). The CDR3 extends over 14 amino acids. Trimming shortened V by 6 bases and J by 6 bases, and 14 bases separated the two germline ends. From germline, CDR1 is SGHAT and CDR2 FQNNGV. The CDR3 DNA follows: TGTGCCAGCAGACTGATAGCGGCCCCCGGGGAGCTGTTTTTT. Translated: CASRLIAAPGELFF.

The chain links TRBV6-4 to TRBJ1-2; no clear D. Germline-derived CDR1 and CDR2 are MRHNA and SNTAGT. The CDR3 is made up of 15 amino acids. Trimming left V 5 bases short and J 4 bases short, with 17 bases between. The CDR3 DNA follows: TGTGCCAGCAGTCCCTGGGCGGGTTGGTCCTATGGCTACACCTTC. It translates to CASSPWAGWSYGYTF.

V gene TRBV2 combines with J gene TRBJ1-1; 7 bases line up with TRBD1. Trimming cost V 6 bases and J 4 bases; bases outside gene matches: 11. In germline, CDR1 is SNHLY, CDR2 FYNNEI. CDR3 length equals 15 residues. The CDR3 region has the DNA TGTGCCAGCAGCCAATCGGACAGGAAGGGCACTGAAGCTTTCTTT. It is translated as CASSQSDRKGTEAFF.